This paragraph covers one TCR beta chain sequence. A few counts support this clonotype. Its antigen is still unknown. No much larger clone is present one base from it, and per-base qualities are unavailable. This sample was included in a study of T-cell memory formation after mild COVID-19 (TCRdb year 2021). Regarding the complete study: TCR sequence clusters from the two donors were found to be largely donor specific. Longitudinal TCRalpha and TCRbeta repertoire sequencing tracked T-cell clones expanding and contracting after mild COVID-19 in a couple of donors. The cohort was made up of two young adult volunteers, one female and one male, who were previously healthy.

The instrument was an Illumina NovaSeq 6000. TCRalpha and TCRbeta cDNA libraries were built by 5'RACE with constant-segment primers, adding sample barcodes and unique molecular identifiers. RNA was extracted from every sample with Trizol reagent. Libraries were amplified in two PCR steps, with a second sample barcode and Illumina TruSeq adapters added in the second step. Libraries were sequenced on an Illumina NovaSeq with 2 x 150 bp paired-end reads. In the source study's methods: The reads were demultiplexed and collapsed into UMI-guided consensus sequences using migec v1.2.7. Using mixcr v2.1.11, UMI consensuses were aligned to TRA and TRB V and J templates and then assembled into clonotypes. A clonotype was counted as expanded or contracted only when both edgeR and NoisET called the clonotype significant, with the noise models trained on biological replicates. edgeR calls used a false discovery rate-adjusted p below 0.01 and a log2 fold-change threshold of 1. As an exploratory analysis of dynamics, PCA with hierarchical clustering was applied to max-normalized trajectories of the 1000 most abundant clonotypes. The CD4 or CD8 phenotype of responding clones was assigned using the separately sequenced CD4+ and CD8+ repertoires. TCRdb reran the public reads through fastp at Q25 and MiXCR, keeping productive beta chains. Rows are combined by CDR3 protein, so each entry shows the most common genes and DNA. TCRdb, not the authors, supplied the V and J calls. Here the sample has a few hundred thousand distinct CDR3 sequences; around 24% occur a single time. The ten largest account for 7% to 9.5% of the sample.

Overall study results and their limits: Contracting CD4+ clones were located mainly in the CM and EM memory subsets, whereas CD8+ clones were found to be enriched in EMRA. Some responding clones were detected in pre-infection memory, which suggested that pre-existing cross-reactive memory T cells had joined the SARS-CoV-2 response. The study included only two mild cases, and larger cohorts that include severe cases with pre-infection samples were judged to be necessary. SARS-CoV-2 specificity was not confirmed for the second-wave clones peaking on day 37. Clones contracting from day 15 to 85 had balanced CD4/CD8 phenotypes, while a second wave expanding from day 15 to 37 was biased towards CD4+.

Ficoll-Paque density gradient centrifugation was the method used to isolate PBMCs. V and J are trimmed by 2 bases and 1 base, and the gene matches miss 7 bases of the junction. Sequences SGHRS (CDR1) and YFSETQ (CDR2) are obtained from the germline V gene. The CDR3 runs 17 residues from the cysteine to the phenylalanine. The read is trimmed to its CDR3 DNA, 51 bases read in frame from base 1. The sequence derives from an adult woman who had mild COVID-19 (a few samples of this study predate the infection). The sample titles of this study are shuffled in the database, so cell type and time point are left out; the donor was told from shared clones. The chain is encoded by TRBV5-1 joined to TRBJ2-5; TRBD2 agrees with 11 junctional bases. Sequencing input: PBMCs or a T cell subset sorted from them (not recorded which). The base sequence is TGCGCCAGCAGCTTAGCCGGGACTAGCGGAGGCCAAGAGACCCAGTACTTC. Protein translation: CASSLAGTSGGQETQYF.